The clone carrying this T cell receptor beta chain was detected a few times. The antigen is unknown. Unique molecular identifiers were incorporated during preparation of the TCRbeta library. MiXCR, applied by TCRdb to the PCR reads, yields one record per CDR3 protein. The table has approximately 150,000 distinct CDR3 sequences, around 8.5% seen once. This CDR3 has 16 residues. The germline CDR1 and CDR2 sequences are LGHNA and YNFKEQ. V lost 0 bases and J lost 3; bases outside the gene matches: 5. The source of the sample is a study of T-cell reconstitution after alpha-beta-depleted transplantation in children. The study, taken as a whole, reports: T-cell numbers and diversity, one year after transplant, stemmed largely from T cells that were newly produced. It was surviving recipient T cells and thymic progenitors that gave some patients high TCRbeta diversity at day 60. As was reported, about two months after transplant, alpha-beta T cells came from several hundred expanded graft clones.

The receptor comes from a female patient aged 2-9 years who had a stem cell transplant for congenital amegakaryocytic thrombocytopenia, so the T cells may come from the graft donor. The chain employs TRBV4-2 and TRBJ2-7; TRBD1 matches 10 bases. This material consisted of PBMCs, mostly from graft donor cells, taken 180 days after TCRalphabeta/CD19-depleted stem cell transplant. CDR3 amino acids: CASSQDLRTGGYEQYF. In DNA, the CDR3 is TGTGCCAGCAGCCAAGATCTTAGGACAGGGGGCTACGAGCAGTACTTC.